The 31 T cell receptor beta chains reported below all come from one sample, sequenced in a study of blood T cell repertoires in COVID-19. The table came from immunoSEQ multiplex PCR; TCRdb's copy has only in-frame clones and leaves some out. The data contain a few hundred thousand clones, more than 70% of them singletons. Input material: peripheral blood. These receptors originate from a man aged 50-60 years with COVID-19, enrolled during active disease.

This chain joins TRBV7-2 and TRBJ2-7; 8 nucleotides line up with TRBD2. V lost 5 bases to trimming and J lost 4 bases; unmatched junction nucleotides: 10. Germline V gives CDR1 SGHTA, CDR2 FQGNSA. This CDR3 has 15 residues. CDR3 bases: TGTGCCAGCAGCGGAGGTGCGGGGGGACGTTACGAGCAGTACTTC. Its translation is CASSGGAGGRYEQYF.

The V call is TRBV4-1, the J call TRBJ2-7; 8 bases fit TRBD2. Germline V gives CDR1 MGHRA, CDR2 YSYEKL. This CDR3 has 15 amino acids. Trimming removed 4 bases from V and 0 bases from J; junction bases left unmatched: 5. CDR3 DNA sequence: TGCGCCAGCAGCCGCCCACTAGCGGCCTCCTACGAGCAGTACTTC. This encodes CASSRPLAASYEQYF.

The gene calls are TRBV29-1 and TRBJ2-7, with a tentative D call TRBD2 (5 bases). The V end was cut by 6 bases, the J end by 2 bases, with 14 bases between. The CDR3 extends over 13 amino acids. Germline V gene data show CDR1 as SQVTM and CDR2 as ANQGSEA. The CDR3 spells CSVYIGVTYEQYF. As DNA, the CDR3 is TGCAGCGTCTATATCGGGGTAACCTACGAGCAGTACTTC.

V is TRBV7-2 and J is TRBJ1-5; D not resolved. Germline V CDR1 and CDR2: SGHTA, FQGNSA. The CDR3 is 14 residues long. V was trimmed by 3 bases and J by 5 bases, leaving 11 bases between them. DNA for the CDR3: TGTGCCAGCAGCTTCATACGAGAGGATCAGCCCCAGCATTTT. Protein: CASSFIREDQPQHF. The complete variable domain, with remaining parts taken from reference TRBV7-2 and TRBJ1-5, reads GAGVSQSPSNKVTEKGKDVELRCDPISGHTALYWYRQSLGQGLEFLIYFQGNSAPDKSGLPSDRFSAERTGGSVSTLTIQRTQQEDSAVYLCASSFIREDQPQHFGDGTRLSIL.

The chain uses TRBV9 and TRBJ1-2; no definite D call. Looked up from germline, CDR1 is SGDLS and CDR2 is YYNGEE. With 0 bases removed from V and 5 bases from J, the gap between germline ends came to 14 bases. This CDR3 comprises 15 residues. For the CDR3, the DNA is TGTGCCAGCAGCGTAGTTTCCGGGAGGGAGTATGGCTACACCTTC. Encoded protein: CASSVVSGREYGYTF.

The chain links TRBV18 to TRBJ1-1; possibly TRBD1 for D (5 bases). The CDR3 sequence is 13 residues long. V was trimmed by 2 bases and J by 7 bases, leaving 11 bases between them. Germline V gene lookup returns CDR1 KGHSH and CDR2 LQKENI. CDR3 in amino acids: CASSPAREVEAFF. The DNA for the CDR3 is TGTGCCAGCTCACCAGCCAGGGAGGTTGAAGCTTTCTTT.

This clone was detected once. The V call is TRBV18, the J call TRBJ2-5; D remains ambiguous. Trimming removed 6 bases from V and 5 bases from J, with 10 bases in between. Germline CDR1 KGHSH, CDR2 LQKENI. The CDR3 sequence is 12 residues long. In nucleotides, the CDR3 is TGTGCCAGCTCTCTTGGGCTGGAGACCCAGTACTTC. Translation: CASSLGLETQYF.

The chain joins TRBV29-1 to TRBJ2-7, with D perhaps TRBD1 (6 bases). Trimming took 5 bases from V and 6 from J, leaving 11 bases between them. The CDR3 contains 11 residues. Germline V gene data show CDR1 as SQVTM and CDR2 as ANQGSEA. The CDR3 loop is CSVRTAFEQYF. The CDR3 DNA follows: TGCAGCGTTCGGACAGCGTTCGAGCAGTACTTC.

The chain uses TRBV7-9 and TRBJ2-7; a possible D gene is TRBD2 (5 bases). V was clipped by 8 bases and J by 2 bases, with 10 bases between them. CDR1 and CDR2 (germline): SEHNR, FQNEAQ (reference sequence). The CDR3 has 12 residues. The CDR3 is CASGRGAYEQYF. CDR3 bases: TGTGCCAGCGGACGGGGAGCCTACGAGCAGTACTTC.

J is TRBJ2-1 and V is TRBV6-1, with 7 bases aligning to TRBD2. CDR1 and CDR2 from the germline V gene are MNHNS and SASEGT. This CDR3 is built from 19 residues. Trimming took 1 base from V and 0 from J; bases not matched to a gene: 12. In DNA form, the CDR3 reads TGTGCCAGCAGTGAAGGGGGGGGGTCGATCTCAAGCTCCTACAATGAGCAGTTCTTC. Translation gives CASSEGGGSISSSYNEQFF.

The V call is TRBV10-1, the J call TRBJ2-3; D remains ambiguous. V lost 1 base and J lost 4, with 6 bases in between. CDR3 size: 13 residues. The V gene's germline CDR1 is WNHNN and CDR2 SYGVQD (reference sequence). The CDR3 bases are TGCGCCAGCAGTGAGTTTATTGCAGATACGCAGTATTTT. This encodes CASSEFIADTQYF.

The chain is built from TRBV6-5 and TRBJ1-1, with D possibly being TRBD1 (5 bases). Germline loops: CDR1 MNHEY, CDR2 SVGAGI. V lost 6 bases and J 4 bases, leaving 15 bases between the germline ends. The CDR3 covers 14 residues. The CDR3 spells CASRPGLGGTEAFF. CDR3 bases: TGTGCCAGCAGGCCCGGACTGGGGGGCACTGAAGCTTTCTTT.

This chain uses TRBV5-1 with TRBJ2-2; TRBD1 is a possible D gene (6 bases). This CDR3 has 15 residues. The V gene's germline CDR1 is SGHRS and CDR2 YFSETQ. V lost 3 bases and J lost 1, with 10 bases in between. CDR3 coding DNA: TGCGCCAGCAGCTACACGACAGGGAACACCGGGGAGCTGTTTTTT. The encoded protein is CASSYTTGNTGELFF.

CDR3 sequence (DNA): TGTGCCAGCAGTGAAGATTCCCAGGGGGCAGGTTCACCCCTCCACTTT. Its protein is CASSEDSQGAGSPLHF. The chain carries TRBV2 and TRBJ1-6; 8 bases are shared with TRBD1. V dropped 1 base and J dropped 9; count of bases not matched to a gene: 8. CDR3 length: 16 amino acids. CDR1 is SNHLY, CDR2 FYNNEI, per germline.

The chain is built from TRBV3-1 (or the pseudogene TRBV3-2) and TRBJ2-3; 7 bases agree with TRBD2. The CDR3 is made up of 16 amino acids. Losses at the gene ends were 5 bases for V and 2 bases for J; bases not matched to a gene: 10. Germline V gene lookup returns CDR1 LGHDT and CDR2 YNNKEL (reference sequence). CDR3 nucleotide sequence: TGTGCCAGCAGCGTAACGACAGCGGGAACCACAGATACGCAGTATTTT. This gives the protein CASSVTTAGTTDTQYF.

This clone has just a few counts. The chain couples TRBV12-3 or TRBV12-4 to TRBJ1-2; no definite D call. This CDR3 region has 13 residues. V lost 5 bases, J lost 5 bases, and 12 bases lay in between. The CDR3 protein is CASSHRENYGYTF. The CDR3 coding sequence is TGTGCCAGCAGTCACCGGGAGAATTATGGCTACACCTTC.

This clone was picked up one time. The rearrangement links TRBV7-2 to TRBJ1-4; TRBD1 matches at 8 bases. This CDR3 spans 16 amino acids. V lost 5 bases and J lost 0; bases outside the gene matches: 5. Germline CDR1 SGHTA, CDR2 FQGNSA. The CDR3 loop is CASSLRQGSTNEKLFF. In nucleotides, the CDR3 is TGTGCCAGCAGCCTCCGACAGGGGTCAACTAATGAAAAACTGTTTTTT.

The chain carries TRBV2 and TRBJ2-1; TRBD2 might be the D (7 bases). Trimming cost V 5 bases and J 1 base, with 24 bases left between them. The CDR3 runs to 19 residues. CDR1 and CDR2 (germline): SNHLY, FYNNEI. The CDR3 loop is CASSRSGSGGGLSYNEQFF. CDR3 in DNA: TGTGCCAGCAGTCGAAGTGGCTCTGGCGGGGGCCTATCCTACAATGAGCAGTTCTTC. Looking up the rest from reference TRBV2 and TRBJ2-1 gives the full variable domain: EPEVTQTPSHQVTQMGQEVILRCVPISNHLYFYWYRQILGQKVEFLVSFYNNEISEKSEIFDDQFSVERPDGSNFTLKIRSTKLEDSAMYFCASSRSGSGGGLSYNEQFFGPGTRLTVL.

The chain combines TRBV10-1 with TRBJ1-1; D might be TRBD1 (6 bases). The CDR3 is 14 amino acids. Germline assignment: CDR1 WNHNN and CDR2 SYGVQD (reference sequence). V lost 6 bases to trimming and J lost 1 base, with 12 bases between them. CDR3 in DNA: TGCGCCAGCAGCCTGGACAGAAAGAACACTGAAGCTTTCTTT. Translated: CASSLDRKNTEAFF.

V is TRBV7-2 and J is TRBJ2-3; 13 bases align to TRBD2. Germline trimming cut 4 bases from V and 6 bases from J; bases unmatched to any gene: 7. Germline V gene lookup returns CDR1 SGHTA and CDR2 FQGNSA. The CDR3 length is 16 residues. Here the CDR3 DNA reads TGTGCCAGCAGCTACGGACTAGCGGGAGAGGCGGATACGCAGTATTTT. Amino acid sequence: CASSYGLAGEADTQYF.

The chain has TRBV27 and TRBJ2-6; TRBD1 agrees at 10 bases. J was trimmed by 0 bases and V by 2 bases; bases with no gene match: 10. In germline, CDR1 is MNHEY, CDR2 SMNVEV (reference sequence). This CDR3 has 20 residues. This CDR3 reads CASSLTGGQGVFSGANVLTF. CDR3 DNA sequence: TGTGCCAGCAGTTTAACGGGTGGACAGGGGGTTTTCTCTGGGGCCAACGTCCTGACTTTC.

The rearrangement uses TRBV28 and TRBJ1-1, with 8 bases matching TRBD1. V was clipped by 7 bases and J by 5 bases; unmatched bases: 6. The CDR3 is made up of 13 amino acids. Per the germline V gene, CDR1 is MDHEN and CDR2 is SYDVKM. The CDR3 region has the DNA TGTGCCAGCATCCTCAGGGGGCATACTGAAGCTTTCTTT. This translates into CASILRGHTEAFF. The whole variable domain, remainder taken from reference TRBV28 and TRBJ1-1, is DVKVTQSSRYLVKRTGEKVFLECVQDMDHENMFWYRQDPGLGLRLIYFSYDVKMKEKGDIPEGYSVSREKKERFSLILESASTNQTSMYLCASILRGHTEAFFGQGTRLTVV.

J is TRBJ1-5 and V is TRBV6-2 or TRBV6-3, with D perhaps TRBD1 (5 bases). The V gene lost 6 bases and the J gene lost 0 bases, with 12 bases spanning the gap. Germline values: CDR1 MNHEY, CDR2 SVGEGT. CDR3 size: 15 residues. Written as DNA, the CDR3 is TGTGCCAGCAGCCACGCGGGGGGTAGCAATCAGCCCCAGCATTTT. Residues: CASSHAGGSNQPQHF.

This sequence joins TRBV30 and TRBJ1-5; possibly TRBD1 for D (6 bases). The ends were cut back, 8 bases at V and 0 bases at J, with 14 bases in the middle. The CDR3 totals 14 residues. The germline V gene encodes CDR1 GTSNPN and CDR2 SVGIG (reference sequence). The CDR3 sequence is CAHSRGDSNQPQHF. In DNA form, the CDR3 reads TGTGCCCATTCCAGGGGTGATAGCAATCAGCCCCAGCATTTT.

This clone was counted a single time. The rearrangement uses TRBV11-2 and TRBJ2-1; 9 bases match TRBD2. Germline loops: CDR1 SGHAT, CDR2 FQNNGV. The trim removed 2 bases at V and 4 bases at J, leaving 3 bases unmatched. The CDR3 is 15 residues long. The CDR3 nucleotides are TGTGCCAGCAGCTTAAATCTAGCGGGGTACAATGAGCAGTTCTTC. Its protein is CASSLNLAGYNEQFF.

This clone was seen only a few times. The V and J genes are TRBV9 and TRBJ2-1; D possibly corresponds to TRBD1 (6 bases). The ends were cut back, 3 bases at V and 13 bases at J, with 17 bases in the middle. The CDR3 has 13 amino acids. The germline CDR1 and CDR2 sequences are SGDLS and YYNGEE. For the CDR3, the DNA is TGTGCCAGCAGCGAGAGGGGGTGGGGACACCAGTTCTTC. It yields the protein CASSERGWGHQFF.

The V call is TRBV5-1, the J call TRBJ2-7; 14 positions match TRBD2. Germline V gene sequence: CDR1 SGHRS, CDR2 YFSETQ. V was clipped by 4 bases and J by 5 bases; unmatched bases: 14. The CDR3 sequence is 18 residues long. CDR3 amino acids: CASSHTLKGLAGADEQYF. The CDR3 nucleotides are TGCGCCAGCAGCCATACCCTAAAGGGACTAGCGGGAGCAGACGAGCAGTACTTC.

The chain has TRBV7-2 and TRBJ1-2; D ambiguous. CDR3 length: 13 amino acids. Trimming stripped 5 bases from V and 8 bases from J, with 15 bases between. Germline CDR1 is SGHTA and CDR2 is FQGNSA. For the CDR3, the DNA is TGTGCCAGCAGCCCCTCTTCAGGAGGCGGCTACACCTTC. Translated, it gives CASSPSSGGGYTF.

This sequence joins TRBV7-8 and TRBJ1-2; D uncertain. Trimming took off 1 base at V and 0 bases at J, with 9 bases between the two ends. CDR1 is SGHVS, CDR2 FQNEAQ, per germline. The CDR3 extends over 15 amino acids. The CDR3 loop is CASSLGADANYGYTF. The CDR3 DNA follows: TGTGCCAGCAGCTTAGGGGCAGACGCTAACTATGGCTACACCTTC.

The sample holds a few counts of this clone. This chain joins TRBV7-2 and TRBJ2-5; no firm D call. The CDR3 extends over 15 amino acids. Trimming took 7 bases from V and 1 from J, leaving 16 bases between them. The germline V gene has CDR1 SGHTA and CDR2 FQGNSA. CDR3 bases: TGTGCCAGCACCCAAAACTCCGGGTCCCAAGAGACCCAGTACTTC. It encodes CASTQNSGSQETQYF. The full variable domain, its missing parts supplied by reference TRBV7-2 and TRBJ2-5, is GAGVSQSPSNKVTEKGKDVELRCDPISGHTALYWYRQSLGQGLEFLIYFQGNSAPDKSGLPSDRFSAERTGGSVSTLTIQRTQQEDSAVYLCASTQNSGSQETQYFGPGTRLLVL.

The gene calls are TRBV3-1 (or the pseudogene TRBV3-2) and TRBJ2-1; tentatively, D is TRBD1 (5 bases). Germline V lookup: CDR1 LGHDT, CDR2 YNNKEL (reference sequence). This CDR3 has 14 amino acids. Trimming took off 0 bases at V and 6 bases at J, with 9 bases between the two ends. CDR3 sequence reads: CASSQEGAANEQFF. The CDR3 region has the DNA TGTGCCAGCAGCCAAGAAGGGGCGGCCAATGAGCAGTTCTTC.